The source of this TCR beta chain is a study of blood T cell repertoires in COVID-19. Study background: The study drew acute and convalescent COVID-19 samples from the United States, Italy and Spain.

The CDR3 has 15 residues. Trimming took off 0 bases at V and 5 bases at J, with 13 bases between the two ends. The germline V gene encodes CDR1 LGHDT and CDR2 YNNKEL (reference sequence). Original data processing: Estimation of nucleated cell counts relied on the amplification of reference gene primers. Clones were sequenced by immunoSEQ multiplex PCR, and TCRdb holds only the in-frame ones, with some missing. V and J calls and clone size are those listed in that table; D and trimming were worked out from the DNA. The table lists about 100,000 clones, approximately 90% of them singletons. The J gene is TRBJ1-1, the V gene TRBV3-1 (or the pseudogene TRBV3-2), with D maybe TRBD1 (6 bases). Sequencing was carried out using peripheral blood. This TCR was sampled from a man aged 55 to 70 with acute or convalescent COVID-19. This chain's CDR3 is CASSQDQGILTEAFF. As DNA, the CDR3 is TGTGCCAGCAGCCAAGATCAGGGGATCTTAACTGAAGCTTTCTTT.